This paragraph covers one T cell receptor (beta chain) sequence. This record comes from a study of T cell responses to AZD1222 COVID-19 vaccine. Produced via immunoSEQ multiplex PCR; TCRdb's table is partial and in-frame only. The sample holds 150,000 to 200,000 clones, around 90% seen once. This sequence was found in an adult in good health. The specimen was peripheral blood, collected on day 0 of AZD1222 vaccination.

The CDR3 region is CASSQDRGSYQPQHF. CDR3 coding DNA: TGCGCCAGCAGCCAAGATCGGGGGTCATATCAGCCCCAGCATTTT. The chain recombines TRBV4-1 with TRBJ1-5, with D maybe TRBD1 (5 bases). The CDR3 contains 15 residues. The V and J ends lost 0 bases and 5 bases respectively, with 11 bases between them. CDR1 and CDR2 (germline): MGHRA, YSYEKL.